The clone carrying this TCR beta chain was picked up one time. What it recognizes is unknown. Trimming cost V 6 bases and J 5 bases; bases outside gene matches: 7. The CDR3 runs to 14 residues. The sample originates from a study of Graves' ophthalmopathy and Graves' hyperthyroidism. Whole-study results and caveats: Discriminating ophthalmopathy from stable hyperthyroidism, a 13-signature model attained a sensitivity of about 89% and a specificity of about 81%.

Using RNA transcripts, the TCR beta CDR3 regions were amplified. Investigators did first-round RT-PCR with HTBI primers, then second-round multiplex PCR. TCRdb independently ran MiXCR on the multiplex PCR reads; one entry per CDR3 protein. The repertoire holds about 220,000 distinct CDR3 sequences, roughly a fifth seen once, with 35% to 55% in the top ten. The sample taken for sequencing was peripheral blood. The chain combines TRBV12-3 or TRBV12-4 with TRBJ1-5; TRBD1 matches 7 bases. The sequence derives from a woman in her 50s with Graves' ophthalmopathy. DNA of the CDR3: TGTGCCAGCAGACGTACAGGGGACGATCAGCCCCAGCATTTT. Residues: CASRRTGDDQPQHF.